The source of this T cell receptor beta chain is a study of CD8 T cells in Susac syndrome. The multiple sclerosis control group consisted of treatment-naive patients whose relapsing-remitting disease, which was either stable or active, fulfilled revised McDonald criteria. Isolation of CD8+ and CD4+ T cells was performed negatively, whereas enrichment of TEMRA cells was done by FACS. Reverse transcription of roughly 0.45 to 1 ug RNA was performed with random hexamers. TCRdb fed the immunoSEQ multiplex PCR reads into MiXCR, producing one record per CDR3 protein. Altogether some 450,000 distinct CDR3 sequences are present, roughly 85% being singletons, with the ten largest covering about 0.12%. The material sequenced was CD8+ T cells from PBMCs. This receptor was identified in a human donor with multiple sclerosis.

CDR3 amino acids: CASSVWASPNTGELFF. The CDR3 DNA reads TGTGCCAGCAGTGTTTGGGCCAGCCCGAACACCGGGGAGCTGTTTTTT. V usage is TRBV6-1 and J usage is TRBJ2-2; D is unresolved. Germline-derived CDR1 and CDR2 are MNHNS and SASEGT. This CDR3 has 16 amino acids. V was trimmed by 4 bases and J by 0 bases, leaving 12 bases between them.